This TCR beta chain was observed in a study of CD8 T cells in Susac syndrome. The table lists this clonotype with a count of one. An amount of RNA that ranged from about 0.45 to 1 ug was reverse transcribed with random hexamers. A multiplex approach, immunoSEQ multiplex PCR, amplified TCR beta CDR3 across 54 Vbeta and 13 Jbeta. One entry per CDR3 protein, called by TCRdb with MiXCR from the immunoSEQ multiplex PCR reads. The sample contains about 300,000 distinct CDR3 sequences, 65% to 90% of which appear only once. Germline V gives CDR1 LGHNA, CDR2 YNFKEQ. The V segment lost 0 bases and the J segment 2 bases; nucleotides outside the gene matches: 7. CDR3 length: 16 amino acids. High-throughput TCR beta sequencing covered peripheral CD8+ and CD4+ T cells.

The chain carries TRBV4-2 and TRBJ2-7, with 7 nucleotides matching TRBD2. The sample taken for sequencing was CD8+ T cells from PBMCs. This clonotype was sampled from a human donor with multiple sclerosis. The CDR3 loop reads CASSQESGVGPYEQYF. CDR3 nucleotides: TGTGCCAGCAGCCAAGAAAGCGGGGTAGGTCCCTACGAGCAGTACTTC.